Each of the 6 T cell receptor beta chains below was sequenced from the same sample in a study of Graves' ophthalmopathy and Graves' hyperthyroidism. Amplification targeted the TCR beta CDR3 regions, with RNA transcripts as the source material. The workflow started with a first-round RT-PCR run with HTBI primers and then moved on to a second-round multiplex PCR. TCRdb re-derived calls from the multiplex PCR reads in MiXCR, one entry per CDR3 protein. This table has around 1,000,000 distinct CDR3 sequences, roughly 35% appearing once. The specimen sequenced was peripheral blood or thyroid tissue (not recorded which). The receptor source for this set is an adult man with Graves' hyperthyroidism.

A remark on this clonotype: The junction and the germline gene differ at one end; a read error may be behind it. The gene calls are TRBV4-1 and TRBJ2-5, with 11 positions matching TRBD2. CDR1 and CDR2 from the germline V gene are MGHRA and YSYEKL. The CDR3 runs 16 residues. The CDR3 DNA sequence: TGCGCCAGCAGCCAGGGACTAGCGGAGCGGAGGGAGACCCGGTACTTC. It specifies CASSQGLAERRETRYF.

This clonotype was seen a few times. The chain uses TRBV29-1 and TRBJ1-1; D uncertain. The CDR3 has 13 residues. V lost 8 bases and J 1 base, leaving 14 bases between the germline ends. The germline CDR1 and CDR2 sequences are SQVTM and ANQGSEA. CDR3: CSSQGDKNTEAFF. DNA for the CDR3: TGCAGCAGCCAAGGTGACAAGAACACTGAAGCTTTCTTT.

This chain links TRBV7-8 with TRBJ2-2; TRBD2 aligns across 10 bases. The J segment lost 7 bases and the V segment lost 6 bases, leaving 5 bases of the junction unmatched. Germline V lookup: CDR1 SGHVS, CDR2 FQNEAQ. The CDR3 runs to 14 residues. CDR3 protein: CASRRTSGIGELFF. For the CDR3, the DNA is TGTGCCAGCAGGCGGACTAGCGGTATCGGGGAGCTGTTTTTT.

As to this clonotype: This may be a read error, as it is one base from a much larger clone. This rearrangement joins TRBV20-1 to TRBJ1-4; a possible D gene is TRBD1 (6 bases). Germline V gene lookup returns CDR1 DFQATT and CDR2 SNEGSKA (reference sequence). CDR3 length: 13 amino acids. Trimming shortened V by 4 bases and J by 8 bases, and 14 bases separated the two germline ends. The CDR3 is CSAKGGSNEKLFF. CDR3 sequence (DNA): TGCAGTGCTAAGGGGGGTTCCAACGAAAAACTGTTTTTT.

This clonotype was seen many times. The gene calls are TRBV20-1 and TRBJ2-5, with 11 bases matching TRBD2. V lost 6 bases, J lost 4 bases, and 7 bases stayed unmatched. The CDR3 sequence is 14 residues long. Germline assignment: CDR1 DFQATT and CDR2 SNEGSKA (reference sequence). Here the CDR3 reads CSARPTSGRETQYF. The CDR3 DNA is TGCAGTGCCCGCCCCACTAGCGGGAGAGAGACCCAGTACTTC.

This clonotype was detected a few times. This chain connects TRBV6-5 to TRBJ1-2; 7 bases map to TRBD1. Trimming cost V 5 bases and J 5 bases; bases outside gene matches: 11. Germline V gene data show CDR1 as MNHEY and CDR2 as SVGAGI. The CDR3 is 15 residues long. The CDR3 here is CASSVPGGGIYGYTF. CDR3 nucleotide sequence: TGTGCCAGCAGTGTCCCAGGGGGGGGGATTTATGGCTACACCTTC.